The 32 T cell receptor beta chains reported below all come from one sample, sequenced in a study of cytomegalovirus exposure and HLA in healthy donors. Amplification used 60 Vbeta primers and 13 Jbeta primers. The repertoire was sequenced with immunoSEQ multiplex PCR; TCRdb's copy has only in-frame clones and lacks some. Here the sample spans about 60,000 clones, 60% to 80% being singletons. Sequenced material: PBMCs. The receptors were sampled from a female donor in good health and CMV-seronegative.

In this sample, this clone turned up a few times. The rearrangement joins TRBV5-1 to TRBJ2-3, with 7 bases identical to TRBD2. The germline CDR1 and CDR2 sequences are SGHRS and YFSETQ. With 0 bases clipped from V and 7 bases from J, the junction kept 5 bases outside the gene matches. CDR3 length: 14 amino acids. The CDR3 DNA reads as TGCGCCAGCAGCTTGGCCCTAGCGGCTAATACGCAGTATTTT. Translated: CASSLALAANTQYF. Looking up the rest from reference TRBV5-1 and TRBJ2-3 gives the full variable domain: KAGVTQTPRYLIKTRGQQVTLSCSPISGHRSVSWYQQTPGQGLQFLFEYFSETQRNKGNFPGRFSGRQFSNSRSEMNVSTLELGDSALYLCASSLALAANTQYFGPGTRLTVL.

The chain has TRBV6-5 and TRBJ1-2, with 7 positions matching TRBD1. This CDR3 region has 14 residues. Germline loops: CDR1 MNHEY, CDR2 SVGAGI. V lost 7 bases to trimming and J lost 6 bases; unmatched junction nucleotides: 11. The CDR3 region has the DNA TGTGCCAGCAAGGGGGCAGATTACTGGGATGGCTACACCTTC. Translation: CASKGADYWDGYTF.

V is TRBV11-2 and J is TRBJ2-7; 8 bases are a match to TRBD1. Germline CDR1 SGHAT, CDR2 FQNNGV. The CDR3 length is 18 residues. V dropped 0 bases and J dropped 6; count of bases not matched to a gene: 16. The CDR3 loop reads CASSLDGWRAGGSAEQYF. CDR3 in DNA: TGTGCCAGCAGCTTAGATGGGTGGCGGGCAGGGGGCTCCGCCGAGCAGTACTTC.

The chain recombines TRBV9 with TRBJ1-3; no firm D call. CDR3 length: 18 amino acids. Trimming removed 3 bases from V and 0 bases from J, with 19 bases in between. Per germline, CDR1 SGDLS and CDR2 YYNGEE. The CDR3 DNA reads TGTGCCAGCAGCGGAATGGGAGCCCCAGTCCTCTCTGGAAACACCATATATTTT. This translates into CASSGMGAPVLSGNTIYF.

This sequence joins TRBV9 and TRBJ2-3, with D possibly being TRBD2 (7 bases). The CDR3 length is 17 residues. Trimming pared 0 bases from V and 5 bases from J, leaving 19 bases between. CDR1 and CDR2 (germline): SGDLS, YYNGEE. CDR3 nucleotide sequence: TGTGCCAGCAGCGTAGGAGATGGTCGGGGGGCTGGAGATACGCAGTATTTT. This sequence encodes CASSVGDGRGAGDTQYF.

The V gene is TRBV27, the J gene TRBJ1-2; 7 positions agree with TRBD1. CDR3 length: 16 amino acids. Unmatched junction bases numbered 14, after V lost 7 bases and J lost 3 bases. From germline, CDR1 is MNHEY and CDR2 SMNVEV (reference sequence). CDR3 amino acids: CASKRQGDQSHYGYTF. The DNA for the CDR3 is TGTGCCAGCAAAAGGCAGGGGGATCAATCCCACTATGGCTACACCTTC.

This clone was detected only a few times. This chain uses TRBV6-5 with TRBJ1-2; tentative D call: TRBD1 (5 bases). The ends were cut back, 7 bases at V and 8 bases at J, with 11 bases in the middle. The CDR3 contains 11 residues. CDR1 and CDR2 (germline): MNHEY, SVGAGI. The CDR3 region has the DNA TGTGCCAGCAAGGCAAGGGGAGGCTACACCTTC. The encoded protein is CASKARGGYTF.

The chain uses TRBV30 and TRBJ1-5; D remains unclear. The length of the CDR3 is 18 residues. The V end lost 0 bases, the J end lost 1 base, and 19 bases lay between the germline ends. Germline V gives CDR1 GTSNPN, CDR2 SVGIG (reference sequence). The CDR3 loop reads CAWSVQSGRAWSNQPQHF. The CDR3 DNA reads as TGTGCCTGGAGTGTACAGTCCGGGCGGGCGTGGAGCAATCAGCCCCAGCATTTT. Based on the CDR3 plus reference TRBV30 and TRBJ1-5, the full variable domain is SQTIHQWPATLVQPVGSPLSLECTVEGTSNPNLYWYRQAAGRGLQLLFYSVGIGQISSEVPQNLSASRPQDRQFILSSKKLLLSDSGFYLCAWSVQSGRAWSNQPQHFGDGTRLSIL.

This clone was picked up a small number of times. The chain carries TRBV6-1 and TRBJ2-7, with TRBD2 identical over 7 bases. The length of the CDR3 is 15 residues. Per germline, CDR1 MNHNS and CDR2 SASEGT. Trimming removed 3 bases from V and 0 bases from J; junction bases left unmatched: 5. The CDR3 bases are TGTGCCAGCAGTGACGTGGGCGGGAGCTCCTACGAGCAGTACTTC. Translated, it gives CASSDVGGSSYEQYF.

V and J are TRBV28 and TRBJ2-5; TRBD1 is a possible D gene (7 bases). The J call could be wrong; TRBJ2-7 is a better fit for the DNA end. This CDR3 contains 14 residues. Germline loops: CDR1 MDHEN, CDR2 SYDVKM. The chain's CDR3 is CASSFGQGGYEQYF. The DNA of the CDR3 is TGTGCCAGCAGTTTTGGGCAGGGGGGCTACGAGCAGTACTTC.

The V gene is TRBV10-3, the J gene TRBJ2-2; 10 bases align to TRBD1. Germline CDR1 is ENHRY and CDR2 is SYGVKD. CDR3 length equals 14 residues. V lost 10 bases, J lost 3 bases, and 5 bases stayed unmatched. The CDR3, as DNA: TGTGCCACCGTGACAGGGGGCGACACCGGGGAGCTGTTTTTT. This encodes CATVTGGDTGELFF.

The chain employs TRBV7-2 and TRBJ1-5; 7 positions match TRBD1. This CDR3 is 14 amino acids long. In germline, CDR1 is SGHTA, CDR2 FQGNSA. J gave up 1 base and V 5 bases, and 2 bases lay outside the gene matches. CDR3 loop: CASSRTGSNQPQHF. The CDR3 DNA follows: TGTGCCAGCAGCCGGACAGGAAGCAATCAGCCCCAGCATTTT.

As DNA, the CDR3 is TGCGCCAGCAGTCGCCCAGGGGGCGCTCCAATCAATCAGCCCCAGCATTTT. It specifies CASSRPGGAPINQPQHF. The chain has TRBV23-1 and TRBJ1-5; 8 bases agree with TRBD1. TRBV23-1 is an ORF for which the function is uncertain. V gave up 4 bases and J gave up 3 bases; unmatched junction bases: 11. The CDR3 is made up of 17 amino acids.

V usage is TRBV9 and J usage is TRBJ2-1; 7 nucleotides align to TRBD2. CDR1 and CDR2 (germline): SGDLS, YYNGEE. After removal of 2 bases from V and 4 bases from J, the junction contained 6 bases not matched to a gene. The CDR3 has 15 amino acids. DNA of the CDR3: TGTGCCAGCAGCGTGGCGGGAGAACCATACAATGAGCAGTTCTTC. It specifies CASSVAGEPYNEQFF.

CDR3 loop: CASSSDRGQPQHF. The CDR3 DNA reads as TGTGCCAGCAGCTCGGACAGGGGTCAGCCCCAGCATTTT. This chain connects TRBV7-8 to TRBJ1-5; 9 nucleotides align to TRBD1. The CDR3 contains 13 residues. CDR1 is SGHVS, CDR2 FQNEAQ, per germline. The V gene end was trimmed by 4 bases and the J gene end by 6 bases; junction bases not matched to a gene: 1.

V gene TRBV19 combines with J gene TRBJ1-2, with 9 bases that match TRBD1. CDR3 length: 13 residues. Germline CDR1 LNHDA, CDR2 SQIVND (reference sequence). Trimming cost V 8 bases and J 4 bases; bases outside gene matches: 5. The CDR3 spells CASWDRDSYGYTF. The CDR3 region has the DNA TGTGCCAGTTGGGACAGGGATAGCTATGGCTACACCTTC.

The chain uses TRBV6-1 and TRBJ2-7, with a tentative D call TRBD1 (6 bases). The length of the CDR3 is 16 residues. V was shortened by 3 bases and J by 3 bases, with 18 bases between the two germline ends. Germline assignment: CDR1 MNHNS and CDR2 SASEGT. As DNA, the CDR3 is TGTGCCAGCAGTGACGGGTGGGGGCGGAAAGGCTACGAGCAGTACTTC. This sequence encodes CASSDGWGRKGYEQYF.

This clone appeared a few times. The chain carries TRBV27 and TRBJ2-7; TRBD1 might be the D (5 bases). This CDR3 region has 14 residues. V was clipped by 5 bases and J by 0 bases, with 11 bases between them. Germline lookup yields CDR1 MNHEY and CDR2 SMNVEV (reference sequence). The CDR3 nucleotides are TGTGCCAGCAGTGCGACAGTCTACTCCTACGAGCAGTACTTC. It encodes CASSATVYSYEQYF.

The sample holds a few counts of this clone. The chain uses TRBV18 and TRBJ1-2, with D tentatively TRBD1 (6 bases). Trimming removed 3 bases from V and 7 bases from J, with 12 bases in between. The CDR3 has 13 residues. The germline CDR1 and CDR2 sequences are KGHSH and LQKENI. CDR3 in DNA: TGTGCCAGCTCACCTAAACAGGGCGGTGGCTACACCTTC. Its protein product is CASSPKQGGGYTF.

The chain is built from TRBV29-1 and TRBJ1-1; 8 nucleotides agree with TRBD1. The junction had 11 bases not matched to a gene; V was cut back by 3 bases and J by 5 bases. CDR1 and CDR2 from the germline V gene are SQVTM and ANQGSEA. There are 15 residues in the CDR3. The CDR3, as DNA: TGCAGCGTTGATGGGGGAGACAGGGGAGGTACTGAAGCTTTCTTT. Its translation: CSVDGGDRGGTEAFF.

The CDR3 here is CASSLGTSVPYNEQFF. As DNA, the CDR3 is TGTGCCAGCAGCTTGGGGACTAGCGTACCCTACAATGAGCAGTTCTTC. The genes are TRBV7-8 and TRBJ2-1; 10 positions agree with TRBD2. V trimming: 3 bases; J trimming: 2 bases; junction bases outside the gene matches: 4. This CDR3 is built from 16 residues. CDR1 and CDR2 (germline): SGHVS, FQNEAQ.

This chain connects TRBV6-1 to TRBJ1-2, with D possibly matching TRBD1 (6 bases). CDR3 size: 15 residues. V was clipped by 3 bases and J by 0 bases, with 11 bases between them. Germline CDR1 and CDR2: MNHNS and SASEGT. CDR3 region: CASSEAGDANYGYTF. CDR3 nucleotides: TGTGCCAGCAGTGAGGCAGGGGATGCTAACTATGGCTACACCTTC.

This clone was seen only a few times. V gene TRBV6-5 combines with J gene TRBJ2-5; 9 positions agree with TRBD1. Trimming removed 6 bases from V and 3 bases from J; junction bases left unmatched: 8. The CDR3 has 15 amino acids. Germline loops: CDR1 MNHEY, CDR2 SVGAGI. The CDR3 reads CASRITGGPEETQYF. DNA for the CDR3: TGTGCCAGCAGGATTACAGGGGGCCCAGAAGAGACCCAGTACTTC.

This clone was detected only a few times. This chain joins TRBV28 and TRBJ2-3, with D hard to call. The ends were cut back, 2 bases at V and 2 bases at J, with 5 bases in the middle. This CDR3 is 13 amino acids long. Germline CDR1 reads MDHEN; CDR2 reads SYDVKM. The CDR3 region has the DNA TGTGCCAGCAGTTTAACAGCCACAGATACGCAGTATTTT. Amino acid sequence: CASSLTATDTQYF.

The rearrangement joins TRBV19 to TRBJ2-1; 7 bases are a match to TRBD2. The V gene end was trimmed by 4 bases and the J gene end by 5 bases; junction bases not matched to a gene: 2. The CDR3 spans 13 residues. CDR1 is LNHDA and CDR2 is SQIVND in the germline V gene (reference sequence). CDR3 protein: CASSTTSDNEQFF. The CDR3 DNA reads TGTGCCAGTAGTACTACTAGCGACAATGAGCAGTTCTTC.

V usage is TRBV11-3 and J usage is TRBJ2-1, with D possibly being TRBD2 (6 bases). V lost 1 base, J lost 7 bases, and 17 bases lay in between. The CDR3 runs to 16 residues. Looked up from germline, CDR1 is SGHNT and CDR2 is YENEEA. This CDR3 is CASSLGGEVAANEQFF. The CDR3 nucleotides are TGTGCCAGCAGCTTAGGGGGGGAGGTAGCGGCGAATGAGCAGTTCTTC.

This clone was counted only a few times. The chain recombines TRBV5-8 with TRBJ2-7, with 8 bases aligning to TRBD1. After removal of 0 bases from V and 2 bases from J, the junction contained 1 base not matched to a gene. Germline CDR1 and CDR2: SGHTS and YDEGEE. The CDR3 contains 14 residues. The CDR3 protein is CASSLDRGAYEQYF. The CDR3, as DNA: TGTGCCAGCAGCTTGGACAGGGGGGCCTACGAGCAGTACTTC.

The V and J genes are TRBV5-1 and TRBJ2-1; D ambiguous. V lost 4 bases, J lost 0 bases, and 5 bases lay in between. The CDR3 loop spans 13 amino acids. Per germline, CDR1 SGHRS and CDR2 YFSETQ. CDR3 in DNA: TGCGCCAGCAGCCCGAGCTCCTACAATGAGCAGTTCTTC. Protein: CASSPSSYNEQFF.

The gene calls are TRBV11-3 and TRBJ2-1, with TRBD1 matching over 9 bases. Per germline, CDR1 SGHNT and CDR2 YENEEA. Trimming cost V 5 bases and J 1 base; bases outside gene matches: 3. CDR3 size: 15 residues. CDR3 region: CASSRQGVSYNEQFF. The CDR3 bases are TGTGCCAGCAGCCGACAGGGGGTTTCCTACAATGAGCAGTTCTTC. Based on the CDR3 plus reference TRBV11-3 and TRBJ2-1, the full variable domain is EAGVVQSPRYKIIEKKQPVAFWCNPISGHNTLYWYLQNLGQGPELLIRYENEEAVDDSQLPKDRFSAERLKGVDSTLKIQPAELGDSAVYLCASSRQGVSYNEQFFGPGTRLTVL.

The chain carries TRBV6-1 and TRBJ1-2; 7 bases fit TRBD1. The CDR3 is 14 amino acids. Germline V gene sequence: CDR1 MNHNS, CDR2 SASEGT. Trimming cost V 7 bases and J 8 bases; bases outside gene matches: 13. The CDR3 DNA follows: TGTGCCAGCACCCAACGTCCCGGGACAGTGGGCTACACCTTC. This sequence encodes CASTQRPGTVGYTF.

This clone was counted a single time. This chain uses TRBV27 with TRBJ2-4; no definite D call. Germline values: CDR1 MNHEY, CDR2 SMNVEV (reference sequence). The CDR3 has 16 residues. Trimming shortened V by 0 bases and J by 2 bases, and 11 bases separated the two germline ends. For the CDR3, the DNA is TGTGCCAGCAGTTTATCGGCCAGCGTTACCAAAAACATTCAGTACTTC. Its protein is CASSLSASVTKNIQYF.

The chain joins TRBV29-1 to TRBJ2-3, with 8 bases lining up with TRBD2. J lost 6 bases, V lost 6 bases, and 11 bases had no gene match. CDR3 length: 14 amino acids. CDR1 is SQVTM and CDR2 is ANQGSEA in the germline V gene. The CDR3 protein is CSVEGRGESDTQYF. In nucleotides, the CDR3 is TGCAGCGTGGAGGGGCGGGGGGAAAGTGATACGCAGTATTTT.